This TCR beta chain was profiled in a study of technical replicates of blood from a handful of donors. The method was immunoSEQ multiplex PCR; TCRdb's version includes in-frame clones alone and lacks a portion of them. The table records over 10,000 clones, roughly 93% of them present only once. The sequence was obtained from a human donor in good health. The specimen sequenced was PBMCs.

The CDR3 loop is CASSFRGHSGNTIYF. Here the CDR3 DNA reads TGTGCCAGCAGTTTTAGGGGCCACTCTGGAAACACCATATATTTT. The chain is built from TRBV28 and TRBJ1-3; perhaps TRBD1 as D (5 bases). Trimming took off 3 bases at V and 0 bases at J, with 9 bases between the two ends. The CDR3 runs 15 residues. Germline assignment: CDR1 MDHEN and CDR2 SYDVKM.